The rows below give T cell receptor beta chains drawn from one sample of a study of T cell responses to AZD1222 COVID-19 vaccine. Measured with immunoSEQ multiplex PCR; TCRdb has only the in-frame clones, and not every one. The sample yields 150,000 to 200,000 clones, roughly 94% seen once. The specimen comprised peripheral blood, sampled 28 days after the second AZD1222 dose. These receptors were obtained from an adult who received the AZD1222 COVID-19 vaccine. Each CDR3 is given with its conserved first and last residue. A D gene is named only where the DNA matches it firmly. Only part of the rows carry a size: once, few, many, or a class if the clone is expanded.

CDR3 protein: CASSASSKFGQGRWGGYTF
CDR3 DNA: TGTGCCAGCAGCGCGTCGTCCAAGTTTGGACAGGGACGGTGGGGTGGCTACACCTTC
J gene: TRBJ1-2
V gene: TRBV9
D gene: TRBD1
clone size: .

CDR3 protein: CASSYSISSSGNTIYF
CDR3 DNA: TGTGCCAGCAGTTACTCGATATCTAGCTCTGGAAACACCATATATTTT
J gene: TRBJ1-3
V gene: TRBV6-5
D gene: .
clone size: .

CDR3 protein: CASSSDRRAGNTIYF
CDR3 DNA: TGTGCCAGCAGTTCGGACAGACGGGCGGGAAACACCATATATTTT
J gene: TRBJ1-3
V gene: TRBV27
D gene: .
clone size: once

CDR3 protein: CASSLTGTGNEKLFF
CDR3 DNA: TGTGCCAGCAGTTTAACCGGGACGGGTAATGAAAAACTGTTTTTT
J gene: TRBJ1-4
V gene: TRBV28
D gene: .
clone size: .

CDR3 protein: CASSPKGRAGGNTIYF
CDR3 DNA: TGTGCCAGCAGCCCCAAGGGTAGGGCAGGAGGAAACACCATATATTTT
J gene: TRBJ1-3
V gene: TRBV7-9
D gene: .
clone size: .

CDR3 protein: CASSLLTGGVGTEAFF
CDR3 DNA: TGTGCCAGCAGTCTCCTCACCGGGGGGGTAGGGACTGAAGCTTTCTTT
J gene: TRBJ1-1
V gene: TRBV6-2/TRBV6-3
D gene: .
clone size: .

CDR3 protein: CASSYAMNTEAFF
CDR3 DNA: TGTGCCAGCAGTTACGCGATGAACACTGAAGCTTTCTTT
J gene: TRBJ1-1
V gene: TRBV6-5
D gene: .
clone size: .

CDR3 protein: CASSLLWRGTRGLKNEQFF
CDR3 DNA: TGTGCCAGCAGCCTTTTATGGAGGGGGACTAGGGGTTTGAAAAATGAGCAGTTCTTC
J gene: TRBJ2-1
V gene: TRBV7-9
D gene: TRBD2
clone size: .

CDR3 protein: CASRLGDTQYF
CDR3 DNA: TGTGCCAGCAGGTTGGGGGATACGCAGTATTTT
J gene: TRBJ2-3
V gene: TRBV2
D gene: .
clone size: .

CDR3 protein: CASSFDRGLYEQYF
CDR3 DNA: TGTGCCAGCAGTTTCGACAGGGGGCTGTACGAGCAGTACTTC
J gene: TRBJ2-7
V gene: TRBV6-5
D gene: TRBD1
clone size: .

CDR3 protein: CASSLGTGIQEQYF
CDR3 DNA: TGTGCCAGCAGCTTAGGTACAGGGATTCAGGAGCAGTACTTC
J gene: TRBJ2-7
V gene: TRBV7-9
D gene: .
clone size: .

CDR3 protein: CATSRDPQAEAFF
CDR3 DNA: TGTGCCACCAGCAGAGACCCACAGGCTGAAGCTTTCTTT
J gene: TRBJ1-1
V gene: TRBV15
D gene: .
clone size: .

CDR3 protein: CASSQRDKETQYF
CDR3 DNA: TGCGCCAGCAGCCAGCGGGACAAGGAGACCCAGTACTTC
J gene: TRBJ2-5
V gene: TRBV5-1
D gene: .
clone size: .

CDR3 protein: CSVDGRLGNTEAFF
CDR3 DNA: TGCAGCGTTGATGGGCGGCTTGGGAACACTGAAGCTTTCTTT
J gene: TRBJ1-1
V gene: TRBV29-1
D gene: .
clone size: .

CDR3 protein: CASSLGLAGARDEQFF
CDR3 DNA: TGTGCCAGCTCACTCGGACTAGCGGGAGCTAGGGATGAGCAGTTCTTC
J gene: TRBJ2-1
V gene: TRBV18
D gene: TRBD2
clone size: .

CDR3 protein: CASSREGPQHF
CDR3 DNA: TGTGCCAGTTCACGTGAGGGGCCCCAGCATTTT
J gene: TRBJ1-5
V gene: TRBV19
D gene: .
clone size: .

CDR3 protein: CASRQDSTFKGYTF
CDR3 DNA: TGTGCCAGTAGGCAAGATAGTACATTTAAAGGCTACACCTTC
J gene: TRBJ1-2
V gene: TRBV19
D gene: .
clone size: once

CDR3 protein: CASSPGAGHYEQYF
CDR3 DNA: TGCGCCAGCAGCCCCGGGGCGGGCCACTACGAGCAGTACTTC
J gene: TRBJ2-7
V gene: TRBV4-1
D gene: .
clone size: .

CDR3 protein: CASSILRQGRDGYTF
CDR3 DNA: TGTGCCAGTAGTATTCTACGACAGGGACGCGATGGCTACACCTTC
J gene: TRBJ1-2
V gene: TRBV19
D gene: TRBD1
clone size: .

CDR3 protein: CASGLAKRTEQYF
CDR3 DNA: TGTGCCAGCGGATTAGCAAAAAGGACAGAGCAGTACTTC
J gene: TRBJ2-7
V gene: TRBV28
D gene: .
clone size: .

CDR3 protein: CSVTRGTSGSYEQFF
CDR3 DNA: TGCAGCGTCACTCGGGGGACTAGCGGGAGCTATGAGCAGTTCTTC
J gene: TRBJ2-1
V gene: TRBV29-1
D gene: TRBD2
clone size: .

CDR3 protein: CAWSVGEGTEAFF
CDR3 DNA: TGTGCCTGGAGTGTAGGGGAGGGCACTGAAGCTTTCTTT
J gene: TRBJ1-1
V gene: TRBV30
D gene: .
clone size: .

CDR3 protein: CASSPTSGTSWGAYEQYF
CDR3 DNA: TGTGCCAGCAGTCCGACTAGCGGGACGTCGTGGGGCGCCTACGAGCAGTACTTC
J gene: TRBJ2-7
V gene: TRBV6-8
D gene: TRBD2
clone size: .